The rows below give T cell receptor beta chains drawn from one sample of a study of healthy donors' naive CD4 and CD8 T cells. TCRdb reanalysed the reads using MiXCR and keeps one entry per CDR3 protein. In the table there are 150,000 to 200,000 distinct CDR3 sequences, about four fifths of which are singletons. Source material: naive CD4+ and CD8+ T cells sorted from blood, pooled from several donors. These receptor sequences come from a pool of human donors in good health; the sample pools cells from several healthy donors. The CDR3 runs from the conserved cysteine through the conserved F or W. The D gene is left open where the match is weak.

v_gene: TRBV18; d_gene: TRBD1; CDR3aa: CASSPLTGADEQYF
v_gene: TRBV11-2; d_gene: -; CDR3aa: CASSSLSTSVYGYTF
v_gene: TRBV27; d_gene: -; CDR3aa: CASSLFQKNTEAFF
v_gene: TRBV5-6; d_gene: -; CDR3aa: CASSLEGYRNYGYTF
v_gene: TRBV19; d_gene: -; CDR3aa: CASSILYNEQFF
v_gene: TRBV27; d_gene: TRBD1; CDR3aa: CASSLWTGEKTQYF
v_gene: TRBV29-1; d_gene: -; CDR3aa: CSGTGNQIEEYF
v_gene: TRBV28; d_gene: -; CDR3aa: CASSRPGPGANVLTF
v_gene: TRBV27; d_gene: TRBD2; CDR3aa: CASSPRLAGAPDPQYF
v_gene: TRBV27; d_gene: -; CDR3aa: CASSFSVNEQFF
v_gene: TRBV6-5; d_gene: -; CDR3aa: CASSYSSGRIHYEQYF
v_gene: TRBV27; d_gene: -; CDR3aa: CASSLSIKGPNNEQFF
v_gene: TRBV6-5; d_gene: TRBD1; CDR3aa: CASSHPGTGEAFF
v_gene: TRBV12-3/TRBV12-4; d_gene: -; CDR3aa: CASSTSGGRPQIGYTF
v_gene: TRBV19; d_gene: -; CDR3aa: CASSHPWGDYNEQFF
v_gene: TRBV20-1; d_gene: -; CDR3aa: CSARALATGELFF
v_gene: TRBV5-1; d_gene: -; CDR3aa: CASSLSLTGLNTGELFF
v_gene: TRBV12-3/TRBV12-4; d_gene: -; CDR3aa: CASSFGTSSYEQYF
v_gene: TRBV6-5; d_gene: -; CDR3aa: CASSYSIAEGGPYNEQFF
v_gene: TRBV12-5; d_gene: TRBD1; CDR3aa: CASGLVLGQGVGGYTF
v_gene: TRBV19; d_gene: -; CDR3aa: CASNPRVIENYGYTF
v_gene: TRBV27; d_gene: -; CDR3aa: CASTADGVYNEQFF
v_gene: TRBV30; d_gene: TRBD2; CDR3aa: CAWSVLSGVYEQYF
v_gene: TRBV5-5; d_gene: -; CDR3aa: CASSVGPGANVLTF
v_gene: TRBV20-1; d_gene: -; CDR3aa: CSAVEGVNYNEQFF
v_gene: TRBV29-1; d_gene: -; CDR3aa: CSVYNTEAFF
v_gene: TRBV11-1; d_gene: TRBD1; CDR3aa: CASSVWGQETEQYF
v_gene: TRBV28; d_gene: -; CDR3aa: CASSMPGLLRETQYF
v_gene: TRBV2; d_gene: -; CDR3aa: CASSETITYNEQFF
v_gene: TRBV24-1; d_gene: TRBD1; CDR3aa: CATSGTTGDETQYF
v_gene: TRBV5-6; d_gene: -; CDR3aa: CASSLVNSPLHF
v_gene: TRBV18; d_gene: TRBD2; CDR3aa: CASSQTSGRAYINEQFF
v_gene: TRBV6-2/TRBV6-3; d_gene: -; CDR3aa: CASSYPGLVRETQYF
v_gene: TRBV29-1; d_gene: TRBD1; CDR3aa: CSVEALEPGTGYEQYF
v_gene: TRBV6-2/TRBV6-3; d_gene: TRBD2; CDR3aa: CASSLYLAGGSEQYF
v_gene: TRBV5-5; d_gene: -; CDR3aa: CASSLHGGADTQYF
v_gene: TRBV15; d_gene: -; CDR3aa: CATSRDRRRQAAEAFF
v_gene: TRBV6-6; d_gene: -; CDR3aa: CASSPGALGNQPQHF
v_gene: TRBV29-1; d_gene: TRBD2; CDR3aa: CSVARTSDDEQYF
v_gene: TRBV4-2; d_gene: -; CDR3aa: CASSQEGKSYYEQYF
v_gene: TRBV4-1; d_gene: -; CDR3aa: CASSQEISGEQFF
v_gene: TRBV4-1; d_gene: -; CDR3aa: CASSQGAQDRARLYEQYF
v_gene: TRBV27; d_gene: -; CDR3aa: CASSTTSSSYEQYF